These 21 T cell receptor beta chains came from one sample sequenced in a study of technical replicates of blood from several donors. This table comes from immunoSEQ multiplex PCR, and its TCRdb copy is limited to in-frame clones, with some not included. The table includes some 68,000 clones, just under 97% detected once. Sequencing used T cells isolated from PBMCs. The receptors derive from a human donor in good health.

This rearrangement joins TRBV2 to TRBJ2-7; 13 bases are shared with TRBD2. Per the germline V gene, CDR1 is SNHLY and CDR2 is FYNNEI. The CDR3 runs 16 residues. V shed 6 bases and J 3 bases; nucleotides not matched to a gene: 8. CDR3 in amino acids: CASRIGLAGDLYEQYF. The CDR3 DNA sequence: TGTGCCAGCAGAATAGGACTAGCGGGGGATCTCTACGAGCAGTACTTC.

V gene TRBV5-1 combines with J gene TRBJ2-7, with D maybe TRBD1 (5 bases). The CDR3 extends over 16 amino acids. CDR1 is SGHRS and CDR2 is YFSETQ in the germline V gene. Trimming shortened V by 2 bases and J by 0 bases, and 15 bases separated the two germline ends. CDR3 nucleotides: TGCGCCAGCAGCTTTAACGACAGAACGATCTCCTACGAGCAGTACTTC. It translates to CASSFNDRTISYEQYF.

The rearrangement uses TRBV5-1 and TRBJ2-7; TRBD2 matches at 9 bases. The CDR3 sequence is 17 residues long. The germline CDR1 and CDR2 sequences are SGHRS and YFSETQ. V dropped 2 bases and J dropped 4; count of bases not matched to a gene: 13. DNA for the CDR3: TGCGCCAGCAGCTTTTCTGCGGGAGGGCCTCGCAGTTACGAGCAGTACTTC. Translation gives CASSFSAGGPRSYEQYF. The full variable domain, in which reference TRBV5-1 and TRBJ2-7 provide the parts outside the CDR3, is KAGVTQTPRYLIKTRGQQVTLSCSPISGHRSVSWYQQTPGQGLQFLFEYFSETQRNKGNFPGRFSGRQFSNSRSEMNVSTLELGDSALYLCASSFSAGGPRSYEQYFGPGTRLTVT.

In DNA, the CDR3 is TGTGCCAGCAGTGGGGACTGGAGGGACACTGAAGCTTTCTTT. Protein sequence: CASSGDWRDTEAFF. The chain carries TRBV2 and TRBJ1-1; D is possibly TRBD1 (5 bases). The V gene's germline CDR1 is SNHLY and CDR2 FYNNEI. The CDR3 contains 14 residues. Trimming took 4 bases from V and 3 from J, leaving 12 bases between them.

The rearrangement links TRBV5-1 to TRBJ1-2, with D perhaps TRBD1 (6 bases). Germline V gene data show CDR1 as SGHRS and CDR2 as YFSETQ. The germline V and J ends were trimmed by 4 bases and 14 bases, with 21 bases remaining between them. The CDR3 is 13 residues long. The CDR3 loop is CASSAIGQPQRTF. The CDR3 DNA sequence: TGCGCCAGCAGCGCCATTGGACAGCCCCAAAGGACCTTC.

This chain joins TRBV6-5 and TRBJ1-1; D is undetermined. V was clipped by 2 bases and J by 4 bases, with 8 bases between them. Germline V gene data show CDR1 as MNHEY and CDR2 as SVGAGI. The CDR3 sequence is 13 residues long. Written as DNA, the CDR3 is TGTGCCAGCAGTTACGCACAAAGCACTGAAGCTTTCTTT. Its translation: CASSYAQSTEAFF.

The chain recombines TRBV30 with TRBJ2-1; TRBD2 aligns across 8 bases. The CDR3 spans 15 residues. Per germline, CDR1 GTSNPN and CDR2 SVGIG (reference sequence). With 7 bases clipped from V and 0 bases from J, the junction kept 8 bases outside the gene matches. The CDR3: CASCGGTGSYNEQFF. DNA for the CDR3: TGTGCCTCCTGCGGGGGGACGGGCTCCTACAATGAGCAGTTCTTC.

V usage is TRBV2 and J usage is TRBJ1-2; possible D gene TRBD1, 6 bases. In germline, CDR1 is SNHLY, CDR2 FYNNEI. The CDR3 runs 12 residues. V gave up 11 bases and J gave up 2 bases, with 12 bases separating them. The CDR3 loop is CAGRQENYGYTF. CDR3 bases: TGTGCCGGCCGACAGGAGAACTATGGCTACACCTTC.

This clone was observed a single time. J is TRBJ2-7 and V is TRBV10-1; the D is unclear. CDR1 WNHNN and CDR2 SYGVQD come from the germline V gene (reference sequence). The CDR3 runs 14 residues. V lost 5 bases and J lost 3, with 14 bases in between. DNA of the CDR3: TGCGCCAGCAGTCCGACCGTAGAGCGCTACGAGCAGTACTTC. This gives the protein CASSPTVERYEQYF.

The CDR3 DNA sequence: TGTGCCATCGCCGGCTCGGGGGGCAATCAGCCCCAGCATTTT. Translating it yields CAIAGSGGNQPQHF. V usage is TRBV10-3 and J usage is TRBJ1-5, with a weak D call TRBD1 (5 bases). This CDR3 has 14 residues. Germline V gene data show CDR1 as ENHRY and CDR2 as SYGVKD. V was cut by 8 bases and J by 2 bases, with 13 bases left in between.

For the CDR3, the DNA is TGTGCCAGCACGGGGACACCCGGGAAACTGTTTTTT. It encodes CASTGTPGKLFF. This rearrangement joins TRBV11-1 to TRBJ1-4; a weak D match, TRBD1 (6 bases). The ends were cut back, 7 bases at V and 11 bases at J, with 14 bases in the middle. The CDR3 loop spans 12 amino acids. From germline, CDR1 is SGHAT and CDR2 FQDESV (reference sequence).

This chain uses TRBV7-9 with TRBJ2-5, with D uncertain. The CDR3 totals 17 residues. Germline CDR1 and CDR2: SEHNR and FQNEAQ (reference sequence). Between the trimmed V and J ends, which lost 5 bases and 1 base, there was a span of 20 bases. CDR3 nucleotide sequence: TGTGCCAGCAGCCCACCCCCCCCTTTCGAGTCCCAAGAGACCCAGTACTTC. It is translated as CASSPPPPFESQETQYF.

About this clone: The junction departs from the called germline gene at one end, perhaps through a read error. The CDR3 loop reads CASSPSGGAIIGRSF. The CDR3 DNA is TGTGCCAGCAGTCCCTCGGGGGGGGCCATAATCGGTCGTTCCTTT. The J gene is TRBJ1-4, the V gene TRBV7-9; a possible D gene is TRBD1 (6 bases). CDR1 is SEHNR, CDR2 FQNEAQ, per germline (reference sequence). This CDR3 spans 15 amino acids.

The chain combines TRBV2 with TRBJ1-3; D is uncertain. The CDR3 is 15 residues long. V lost 7 bases to trimming and J lost 8 bases, with 21 bases between them. Per the germline V gene, CDR1 is SNHLY and CDR2 is FYNNEI. CDR3 sequence: CASTNLPGTRDTIYF. CDR3 nucleotides: TGTGCCAGCACCAATCTTCCGGGAACTAGGGACACCATATATTTT.

This chain links TRBV10-1 with TRBJ1-1, with no clear D. The CDR3 has 14 residues. Germline V gives CDR1 WNHNN, CDR2 SYGVQD (reference sequence). V was cut by 3 bases and J by 0 bases, with 8 bases left in between. The CDR3 DNA sequence: TGCGCCAGCAGTGATCATGGCCTGAACACTGAAGCTTTCTTT. Amino acid sequence: CASSDHGLNTEAFF.

The chain couples TRBV5-1 to TRBJ1-1; D is unclear. Germline values: CDR1 SGHRS, CDR2 YFSETQ. This CDR3 is 13 amino acids long. With 2 bases removed from V and 1 base from J, the gap between germline ends came to 6 bases. This CDR3 is CASSFRRNTEAFF. The DNA for the CDR3 is TGCGCCAGCAGCTTTCGTCGGAACACTGAAGCTTTCTTT.

The V call is TRBV7-2, the J call TRBJ2-7; D not resolved. This CDR3 comprises 11 residues. Between the trimmed V and J ends, which lost 1 base and 5 bases, there was a span of 3 bases. In germline, CDR1 is SGHTA, CDR2 FQGNSA. For the CDR3, the DNA is TGTGCCAGCAGCTTAGACAACGAGCAGTACTTC. Its translation is CASSLDNEQYF. Full variable domain (missing parts from reference TRBV7-2 and TRBJ2-7): GAGVSQSPSNKVTEKGKDVELRCDPISGHTALYWYRQSLGQGLEFLIYFQGNSAPDKSGLPSDRFSAERTGGSVSTLTIQRTQQEDSAVYLCASSLDNEQYFGPGTRLTVT.

This rearrangement joins TRBV11-2 to TRBJ2-3; D is perhaps TRBD2 (6 bases). Germline V gene lookup returns CDR1 SGHAT and CDR2 FQNNGV. Trimming took 3 bases from V and 5 from J, leaving 15 bases between them. The CDR3 length is 15 residues. CDR3: CASSFTSTREDTQYF. Here the CDR3 DNA reads TGTGCCAGCAGCTTTACTAGCACAAGGGAAGATACGCAGTATTTT.

The J gene is TRBJ1-1, the V gene TRBV7-6; D perhaps matches TRBD1 (5 bases). Germline CDR1 and CDR2: SGHVS and FNYEAQ. This CDR3 is 13 amino acids long. Trimming removed 5 bases at V and 4 bases at J, with 11 bases between. CDR3 residues: CASSTQQGTEAFF. The CDR3 DNA reads as TGTGCCAGCAGCACGCAGCAGGGCACTGAAGCTTTCTTT.

The rearrangement uses TRBV15 and TRBJ2-7; 8 bases fit TRBD1. The length of the CDR3 is 13 residues. J lost 7 bases, V lost 3 bases, and 5 bases had no gene match. Germline V gives CDR1 LNHNV, CDR2 YYDKDF (reference sequence). CDR3 nucleotide sequence: TGTGCCACCAGCAGGAAACGGGACAGGGAGCAGTACTTC. Protein sequence: CATSRKRDREQYF.

The table lists this clone with a count of one. The gene calls are TRBV29-1 and TRBJ2-3; no firm D call. V lost 2 bases to trimming and J lost 2 bases, with 2 bases between them. CDR3 size: 11 residues. Looked up from germline, CDR1 is SQVTM and CDR2 is ANQGSEA. The CDR3 region is CSVEYTDTQYF. As DNA, the CDR3 is TGCAGCGTTGAATACACAGATACGCAGTATTTT.